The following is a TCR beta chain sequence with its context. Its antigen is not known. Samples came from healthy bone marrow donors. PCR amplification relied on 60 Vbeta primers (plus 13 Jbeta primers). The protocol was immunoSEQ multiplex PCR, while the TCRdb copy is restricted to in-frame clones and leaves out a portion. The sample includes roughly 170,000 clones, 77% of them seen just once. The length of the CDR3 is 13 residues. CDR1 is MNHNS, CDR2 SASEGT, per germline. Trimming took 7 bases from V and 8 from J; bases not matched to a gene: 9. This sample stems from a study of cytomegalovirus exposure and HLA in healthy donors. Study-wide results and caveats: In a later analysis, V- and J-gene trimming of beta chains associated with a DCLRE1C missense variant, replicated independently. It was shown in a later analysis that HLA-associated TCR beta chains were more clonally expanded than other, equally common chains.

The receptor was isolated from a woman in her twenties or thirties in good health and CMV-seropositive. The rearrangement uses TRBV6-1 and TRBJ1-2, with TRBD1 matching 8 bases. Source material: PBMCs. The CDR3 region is CASTHRGARGYTF. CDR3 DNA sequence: TGTGCCAGCACCCACAGGGGGGCAAGGGGCTACACCTTC.